The present entry profiles one TCR beta chain with its context. Its antigen is currently unknown. This sample is part of a study of T cell responses to AZD1222 COVID-19 vaccine. Study results and caveats: Donors skewed white British and female; clonal diversity was possibly underestimated.

Generated by immunoSEQ multiplex PCR, the TCRdb table keeps only in-frame clones and is missing some. This table has about 120,000 clones, 88% appearing once. The receptor's source is an adult in good health. The source material was peripheral blood, sampled on day 0 of AZD1222 vaccination.

The CDR3 sequence is CASRPTGDNQPQHF. In nucleotides, the CDR3 is TGTGCCAGCAGACCTACAGGGGACAATCAGCCCCAGCATTTT. This chain joins TRBV6-5 and TRBJ1-5; TRBD1 matches at 7 bases. Germline V gene lookup returns CDR1 MNHEY and CDR2 SVGAGI. The CDR3 loop spans 14 amino acids. Losses at the gene ends were 6 bases for V and 3 bases for J; bases not matched to a gene: 5.